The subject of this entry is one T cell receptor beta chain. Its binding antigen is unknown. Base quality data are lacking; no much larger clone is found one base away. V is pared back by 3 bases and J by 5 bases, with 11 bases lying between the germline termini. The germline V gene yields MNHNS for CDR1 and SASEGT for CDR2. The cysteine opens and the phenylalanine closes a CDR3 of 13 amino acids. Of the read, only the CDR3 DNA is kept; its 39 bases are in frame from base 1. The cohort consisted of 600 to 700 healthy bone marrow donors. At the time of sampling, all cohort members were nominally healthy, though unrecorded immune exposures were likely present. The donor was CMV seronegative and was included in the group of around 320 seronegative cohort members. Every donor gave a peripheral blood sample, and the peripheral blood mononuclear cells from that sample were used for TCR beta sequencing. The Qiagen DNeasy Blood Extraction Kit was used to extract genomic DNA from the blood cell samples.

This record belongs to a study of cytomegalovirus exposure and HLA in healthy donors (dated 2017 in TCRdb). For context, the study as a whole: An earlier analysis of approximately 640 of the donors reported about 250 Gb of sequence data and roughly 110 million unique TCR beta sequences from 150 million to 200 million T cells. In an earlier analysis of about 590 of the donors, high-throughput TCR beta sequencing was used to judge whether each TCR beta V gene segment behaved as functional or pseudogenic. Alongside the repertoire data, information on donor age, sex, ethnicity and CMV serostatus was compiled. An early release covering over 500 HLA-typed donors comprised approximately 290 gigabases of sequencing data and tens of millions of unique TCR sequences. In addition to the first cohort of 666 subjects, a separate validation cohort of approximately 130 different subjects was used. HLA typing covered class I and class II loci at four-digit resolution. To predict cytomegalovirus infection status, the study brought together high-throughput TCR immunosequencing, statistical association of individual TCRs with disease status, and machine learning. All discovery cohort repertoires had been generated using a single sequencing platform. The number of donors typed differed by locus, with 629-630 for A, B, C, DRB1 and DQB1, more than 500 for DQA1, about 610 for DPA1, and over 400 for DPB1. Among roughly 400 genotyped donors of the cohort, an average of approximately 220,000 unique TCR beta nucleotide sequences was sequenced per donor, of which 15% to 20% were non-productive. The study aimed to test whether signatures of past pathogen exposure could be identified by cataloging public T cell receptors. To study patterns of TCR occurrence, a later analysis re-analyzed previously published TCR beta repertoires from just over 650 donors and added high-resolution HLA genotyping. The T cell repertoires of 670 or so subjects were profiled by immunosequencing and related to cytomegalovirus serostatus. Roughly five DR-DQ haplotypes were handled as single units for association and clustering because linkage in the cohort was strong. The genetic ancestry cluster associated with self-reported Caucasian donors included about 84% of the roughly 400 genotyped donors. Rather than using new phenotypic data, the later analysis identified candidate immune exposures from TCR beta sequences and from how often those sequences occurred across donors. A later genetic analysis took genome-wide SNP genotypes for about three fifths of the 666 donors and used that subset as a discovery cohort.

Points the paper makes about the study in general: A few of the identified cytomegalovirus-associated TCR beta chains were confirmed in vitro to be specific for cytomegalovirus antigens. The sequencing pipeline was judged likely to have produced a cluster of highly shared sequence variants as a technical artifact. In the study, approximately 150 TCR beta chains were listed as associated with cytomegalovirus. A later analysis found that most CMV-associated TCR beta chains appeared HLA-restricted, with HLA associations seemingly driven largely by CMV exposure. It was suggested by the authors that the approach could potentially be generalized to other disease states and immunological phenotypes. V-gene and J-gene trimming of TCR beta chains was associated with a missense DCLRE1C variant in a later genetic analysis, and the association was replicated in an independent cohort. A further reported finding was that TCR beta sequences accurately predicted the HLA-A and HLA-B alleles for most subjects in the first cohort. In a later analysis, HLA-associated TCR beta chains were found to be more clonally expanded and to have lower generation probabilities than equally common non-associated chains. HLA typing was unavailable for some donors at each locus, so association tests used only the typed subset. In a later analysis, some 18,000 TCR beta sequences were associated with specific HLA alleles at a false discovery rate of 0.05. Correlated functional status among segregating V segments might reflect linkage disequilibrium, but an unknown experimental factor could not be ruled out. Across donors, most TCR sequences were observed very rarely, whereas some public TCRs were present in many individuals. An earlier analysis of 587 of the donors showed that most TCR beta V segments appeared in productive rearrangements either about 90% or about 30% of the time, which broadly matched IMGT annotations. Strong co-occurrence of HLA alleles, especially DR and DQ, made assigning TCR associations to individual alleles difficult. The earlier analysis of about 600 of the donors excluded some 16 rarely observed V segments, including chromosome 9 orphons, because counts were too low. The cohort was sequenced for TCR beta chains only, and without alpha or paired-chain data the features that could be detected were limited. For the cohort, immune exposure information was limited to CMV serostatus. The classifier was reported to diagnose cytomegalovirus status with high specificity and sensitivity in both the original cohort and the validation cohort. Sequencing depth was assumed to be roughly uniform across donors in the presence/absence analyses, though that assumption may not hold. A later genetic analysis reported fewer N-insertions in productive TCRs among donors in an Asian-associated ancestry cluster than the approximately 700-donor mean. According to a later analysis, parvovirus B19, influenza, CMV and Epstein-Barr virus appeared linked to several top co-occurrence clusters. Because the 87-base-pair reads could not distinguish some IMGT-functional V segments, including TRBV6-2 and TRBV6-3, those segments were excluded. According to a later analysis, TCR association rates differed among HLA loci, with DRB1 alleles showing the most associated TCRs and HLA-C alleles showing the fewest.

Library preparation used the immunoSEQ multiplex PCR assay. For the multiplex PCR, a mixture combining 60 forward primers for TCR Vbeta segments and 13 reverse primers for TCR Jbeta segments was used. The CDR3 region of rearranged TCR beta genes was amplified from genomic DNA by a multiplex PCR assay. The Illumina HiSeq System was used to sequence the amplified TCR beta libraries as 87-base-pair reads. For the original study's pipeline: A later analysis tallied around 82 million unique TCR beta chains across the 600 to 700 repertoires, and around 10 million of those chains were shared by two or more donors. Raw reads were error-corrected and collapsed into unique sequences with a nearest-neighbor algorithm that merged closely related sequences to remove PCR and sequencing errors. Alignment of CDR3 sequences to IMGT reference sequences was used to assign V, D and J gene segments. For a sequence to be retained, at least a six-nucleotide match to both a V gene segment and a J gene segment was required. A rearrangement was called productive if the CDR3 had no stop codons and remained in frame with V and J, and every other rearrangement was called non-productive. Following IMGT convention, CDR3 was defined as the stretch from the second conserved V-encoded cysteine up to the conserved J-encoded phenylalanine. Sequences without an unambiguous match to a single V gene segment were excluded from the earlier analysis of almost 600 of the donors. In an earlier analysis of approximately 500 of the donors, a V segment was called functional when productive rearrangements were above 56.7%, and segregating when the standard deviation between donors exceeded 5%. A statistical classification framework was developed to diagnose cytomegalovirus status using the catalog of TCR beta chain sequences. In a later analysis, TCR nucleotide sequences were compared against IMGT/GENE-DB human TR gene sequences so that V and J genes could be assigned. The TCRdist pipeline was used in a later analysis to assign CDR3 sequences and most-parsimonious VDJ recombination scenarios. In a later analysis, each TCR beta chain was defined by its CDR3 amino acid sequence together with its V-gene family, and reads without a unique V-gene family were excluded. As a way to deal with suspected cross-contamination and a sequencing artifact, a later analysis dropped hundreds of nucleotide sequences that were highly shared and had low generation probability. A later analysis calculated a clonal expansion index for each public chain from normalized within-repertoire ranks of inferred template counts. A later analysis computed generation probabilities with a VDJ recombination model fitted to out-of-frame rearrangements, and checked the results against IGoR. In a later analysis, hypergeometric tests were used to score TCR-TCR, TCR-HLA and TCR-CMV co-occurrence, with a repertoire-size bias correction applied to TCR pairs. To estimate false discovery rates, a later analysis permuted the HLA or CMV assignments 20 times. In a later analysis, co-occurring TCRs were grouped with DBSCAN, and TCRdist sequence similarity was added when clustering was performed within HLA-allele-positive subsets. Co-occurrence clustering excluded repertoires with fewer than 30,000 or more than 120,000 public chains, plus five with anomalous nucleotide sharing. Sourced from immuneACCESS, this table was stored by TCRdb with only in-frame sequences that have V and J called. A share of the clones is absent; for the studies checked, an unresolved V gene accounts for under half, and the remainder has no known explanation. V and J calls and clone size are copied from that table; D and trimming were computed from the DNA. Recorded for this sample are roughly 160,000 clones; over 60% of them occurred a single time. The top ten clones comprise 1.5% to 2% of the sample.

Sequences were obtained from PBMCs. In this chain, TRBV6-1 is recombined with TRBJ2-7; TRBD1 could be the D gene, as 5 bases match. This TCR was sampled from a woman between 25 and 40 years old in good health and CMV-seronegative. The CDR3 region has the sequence CASSDRQFHEQYF. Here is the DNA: TGTGCCAGCAGTGACCGACAGTTCCACGAGCAGTACTTC.